One and the same sample provided the 4 T cell receptor beta chains below, sequenced in a study of CD8 T cells in Susac syndrome. Reverse transcription of about 0.5 to 1 ug RNA used random hexamers. MiXCR, run by TCRdb on the immunoSEQ multiplex PCR reads, gives a single entry per CDR3 protein. The sample lists a few hundred thousand distinct CDR3 sequences, about 85% occurring once. Sequencing input: CD8+ T cells from PBMCs. The source is a human donor with multiple sclerosis.

The genes are TRBV19 and TRBJ2-5, with 10 bases identical to TRBD2. Per the germline V gene, CDR1 is LNHDA and CDR2 is SQIVND (reference sequence). The trim removed 3 bases at V and 1 base at J, leaving 8 bases unmatched. This CDR3 comprises 17 residues. The CDR3 bases are TGTGCCAGTAGTATTGGGACTGGACTAGCGGTCCAAGAGACCCAGTACTTC. It is translated as CASSIGTGLAVQETQYF.

The rearrangement joins TRBV29-1 to TRBJ2-7; 8 nucleotides match TRBD2. The CDR3 length is 15 residues. The germline CDR1 and CDR2 sequences are SQVTM and ANQGSEA. The V segment lost 1 base and the J segment 0 bases; nucleotides outside the gene matches: 5. In DNA form, the CDR3 reads TGCAGCGTTGAAGGCTTAGCGGGAAGCTCCTACGAGCAGTACTTC. Its translation: CSVEGLAGSSYEQYF.

The chain links TRBV27 to TRBJ2-3; 8 bases agree with TRBD2. Germline lookup yields CDR1 MNHEY and CDR2 SMNVEV (reference sequence). CDR3 length equals 15 residues. The V and J ends lost 6 bases and 1 base, in that order; junction bases with no gene match: 6. CDR3 sequence reads: CASRLAELRTDTQYF. The CDR3, as DNA: TGTGCCAGCAGACTAGCGGAGTTGCGCACAGATACGCAGTATTTT.

This clonotype was detected only once. This chain links TRBV6-5 with TRBJ1-2; perhaps TRBD1 as D (6 bases). The length of the CDR3 is 13 residues. CDR1 MNHEY and CDR2 SVGAGI come from the germline V gene. The V gene lost 2 bases and the J gene lost 8 bases, with 12 bases spanning the gap. The CDR3 nucleotides are TGTGCCAGCAGTTACGTGACAGGAAAAGGCTACACCTTC. It codes for CASSYVTGKGYTF.